A single sample gave rise to the 13 T cell receptor beta chains below, sequenced in a study of T-cell reconstitution after alpha-beta-depleted transplantation in children. Unique molecular identifiers were built into the TCRbeta library. TCRdb re-analysed the PCR reads in MiXCR, keeping a single row per CDR3 protein. The sample includes approximately 490,000 distinct CDR3 sequences, 12% of them seen just once. The starting material was PBMCs from the stem cell graft donor, obtained from the stem cell graft. These TCRs come from a human donor who donated a stem cell graft to a child with combined immunodeficiency.

This sequence joins TRBV6-2 or TRBV6-3 and TRBJ2-7; TRBD1 matches 9 bases. Germline loops: CDR1 MNHEY, CDR2 SVGEGT. CDR3 size: 19 residues. J lost 4 bases, V lost 6 bases, and 22 bases had no gene match. CDR3 protein: CASSRHRDRVRGRSYEQYF. For the CDR3, the DNA is TGTGCCAGCAGCAGGCACCGGGACAGGGTACGCGGGAGATCTTACGAGCAGTACTTC.

This clonotype occurred many times. The CDR3 DNA follows: TGTGCCAGCAGTTATAGGGGGGAGAAAAACTACGAGCAGTACTTC. It specifies CASSYRGEKNYEQYF. This sequence joins TRBV7-2 and TRBJ2-7; D may correspond to TRBD1 or TRBD2 (6 bases each). Per germline, CDR1 SGHTA and CDR2 FQGNSA. The V end was cut by 6 bases, the J end by 3 bases, with 18 bases between. The CDR3 runs to 15 residues.

This clonotype has at least ten counts. The chain links TRBV12-3 or TRBV12-4 to TRBJ2-2, with a possible D match to TRBD2 (5 bases). The CDR3 contains 15 residues. V lost 1 base and J 6 bases, leaving 12 bases between the germline ends. The CDR3, as DNA: TGTGCCAGCAGTTTAGGGACGCCACTAGCCGGGGAGCTGTTTTTT. Translating it yields CASSLGTPLAGELFF.

The chain carries TRBV6-5 and TRBJ1-2, with D possibly TRBD1 on 6 matching bases. The germline V gene has CDR1 MNHEY and CDR2 SVGAGI. V shed 2 bases and J shed 4 bases, with 17 bases lying between them. This CDR3 is 16 amino acids long. CDR3 residues: CASSYERQTGGYGYTF. The CDR3 coding sequence is TGTGCCAGCAGTTACGAGAGACAGACAGGTGGCTATGGCTACACCTTC.

This chain uses TRBV30 with TRBJ1-5; no reliable D call. Trimming shortened V by 0 bases and J by 2 bases, and 5 bases separated the two germline ends. The CDR3 totals 13 residues. Per the germline V gene, CDR1 is GTSNPN and CDR2 is SVGIG (reference sequence). The CDR3 DNA reads as TGTGCCTGGAGTGTACACCGCAATCAGCCCCAGCATTTT. This encodes CAWSVHRNQPQHF.

This clonotype was recorded a few times. This sequence joins TRBV12-3 or TRBV12-4 and TRBJ2-7; no definite D call. The CDR3 runs to 12 residues. Trimming stripped 2 bases from V and 5 bases from J, with 7 bases between. The CDR3 sequence: CASSLSVHEQYF. The CDR3 region has the DNA TGTGCCAGCAGTTTAAGTGTCCACGAGCAGTACTTC.

The chain carries TRBV7-3 and TRBJ1-4; 7 nucleotides align to TRBD1. Germline V CDR1 and CDR2: SGHTA, FQGTGA. The CDR3 spans 13 residues. V was pared by 2 bases and J by 8 bases, with 2 bases of the junction left unmatched. The chain's CDR3 is CASSLLGGEKLFF. The CDR3 DNA sequence: TGTGCCAGCAGCTTATTAGGGGGCGAAAAACTGTTTTTT. Filled out from reference TRBV7-3 and TRBJ1-4, the complete variable domain reads GAGVSQTPSNKVTEKGKYVELRCDPISGHTALYWYRQSLGQGPEFLIYFQGTGAADDSGLPNDRFFAVRPEGSVSTLKIQRTERGDSAVYLCASSLLGGEKLFFGSGTQLSVL.

The chain carries TRBV29-1 and TRBJ1-1; no reliable D call. CDR1 and CDR2 from the germline V gene are SQVTM and ANQGSEA. The CDR3 runs 14 residues. The ends were cut back, 2 bases at V and 0 bases at J, with 10 bases in the middle. CDR3 nucleotide sequence: TGCAGCGTTGAATCAGCAGTTATGAACACTGAAGCTTTCTTT. It yields the protein CSVESAVMNTEAFF.

This clonotype was detected ten times or more. The chain uses TRBV7-9 and TRBJ2-1; 12 nucleotides line up with TRBD2. Germline V CDR1 and CDR2: SEHNR, FQNEAQ (reference sequence). V was pared by 5 bases and J by 0 bases, with 2 bases of the junction left unmatched. The CDR3 loop spans 16 amino acids. The CDR3, as DNA: TGTGCCAGCAGCGCGACTAGCGGGAGCTCCTACAATGAGCAGTTCTTC. This gives the protein CASSATSGSSYNEQFF.

In this sample, this clonotype turned up a few times. The V gene is TRBV5-1, the J gene TRBJ1-2; 11 bases are shared with TRBD1. The germline V gene encodes CDR1 SGHRS and CDR2 YFSETQ. V was clipped by 4 bases and J by 6 bases; unmatched bases: 5. This CDR3 comprises 14 residues. CDR3: CASSDGQGADGYTF. In DNA form, the CDR3 reads TGCGCCAGCAGCGATGGACAGGGGGCGGATGGCTACACCTTC.

This clonotype was seen a handful of times. In DNA, the CDR3 is TGTGCCAGCAGCTTGGGAGGGACCTATGAGCAGTTCTTC. It specifies CASSLGGTYEQFF. V usage is TRBV5-6 and J usage is TRBJ2-1, with D perhaps matching TRBD1 or TRBD2 (5 bases each). Germline CDR1 is SGHDT and CDR2 is YYEEEE. The length of the CDR3 is 13 residues. V was pared by 0 bases and J by 8 bases, with 9 bases between.

In this sample, this clonotype turned up a few times. The chain joins TRBV28 to TRBJ1-1, with no clear D. The V gene lost 6 bases and the J gene lost 9 bases, with 8 bases spanning the gap. The CDR3 has 10 amino acids. In germline, CDR1 is MDHEN, CDR2 SYDVKM. The CDR3 loop reads CASRAQQAFF. The CDR3 DNA sequence: TGTGCCAGCAGGGCGCAGCAAGCTTTCTTT.

This chain connects TRBV6-5 to TRBJ2-7, with TRBD2 matching over 10 bases. Losses at the gene ends were 0 bases for V and 2 bases for J; bases not matched to a gene: 4. Germline V gene data show CDR1 as MNHEY and CDR2 as SVGAGI. This CDR3 comprises 16 residues. CDR3 protein: CASSYSSGGAAYEQYF. The CDR3 region has the DNA TGTGCCAGCAGTTACTCGAGCGGGGGGGCGGCCTACGAGCAGTACTTC.